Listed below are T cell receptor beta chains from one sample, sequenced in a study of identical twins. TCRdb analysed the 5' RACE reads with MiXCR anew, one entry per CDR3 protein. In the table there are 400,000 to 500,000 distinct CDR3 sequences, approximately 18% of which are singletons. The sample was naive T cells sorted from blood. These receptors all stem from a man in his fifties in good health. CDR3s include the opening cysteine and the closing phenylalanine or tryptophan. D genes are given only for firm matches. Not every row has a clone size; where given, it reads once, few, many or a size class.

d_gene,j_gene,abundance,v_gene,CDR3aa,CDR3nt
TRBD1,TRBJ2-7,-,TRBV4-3,CASSQDNPGQGTYEQYF,TGCGCCAGCAGCCAAGATAATCCGGGACAGGGGACCTACGAGCAGTACTTC
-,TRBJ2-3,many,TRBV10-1,CASSEQVSTDTQYF,TGCGCCAGCAGTGAGCAGGTATCCACAGATACGCAGTATTTT
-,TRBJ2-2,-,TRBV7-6,CASSPSLRVAGELFF,TGTGCCAGCAGCCCATCCCTCCGCGTTGCCGGGGAGCTGTTTTTT
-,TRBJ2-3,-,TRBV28,CASSLGPGPSTDTQYF,TGTGCCAGCAGTTTGGGGCCGGGTCCTAGCACAGATACGCAGTATTTT
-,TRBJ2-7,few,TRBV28,CASSFGGTANYEQYF,TGTGCCAGCAGTTTTGGGGGGACAGCGAACTACGAGCAGTACTTC
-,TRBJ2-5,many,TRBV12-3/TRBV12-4,CASSWGGTQYF,TGTGCCAGCAGTTGGGGTGGGACCCAGTACTTC
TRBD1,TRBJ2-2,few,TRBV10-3,CAISLRQGRNTGELFF,TGTGCCATCAGCCTAAGACAGGGTAGAAACACCGGGGAGCTGTTTTTT
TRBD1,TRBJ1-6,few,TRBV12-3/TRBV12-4,CASSGQGRRSLHF,TGTGCCAGCAGCGGACAGGGGCGTCGGTCCCTCCACTTT
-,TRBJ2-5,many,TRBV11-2,CASSSSPGETQYF,TGTGCCAGCAGCTCCAGTCCAGGGGAGACCCAGTACTTC
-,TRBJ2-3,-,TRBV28,CASRRGGSTDTQYF,TGTGCCAGCAGGCGGGGCGGATCCACAGATACGCAGTATTTT
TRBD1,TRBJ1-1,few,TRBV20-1,CSVGQGGRRNTEAFF,TGCAGTGTGGGACAGGGGGGCCGTAGAAACACTGAAGCTTTCTTT
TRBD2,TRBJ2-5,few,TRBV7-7,CASSPRTSGRTQYF,TGTGCCAGCAGCCCGCGGACTAGCGGGAGGACCCAGTACTTC
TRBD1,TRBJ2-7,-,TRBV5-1,CASSLGQGDDEQYF,TGCGCCAGCAGCTTGGGACAGGGGGACGACGAGCAGTACTTC
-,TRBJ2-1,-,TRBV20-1,CSAQPRENEQFF,TGCAGTGCTCAACCGAGGGAGAATGAGCAGTTCTTC
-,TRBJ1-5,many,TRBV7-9,CASSARGQPQHF,TGTGCCAGCAGCGCGAGAGGTCAGCCCCAGCATTTT
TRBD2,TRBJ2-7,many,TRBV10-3,CAISESTGGSSYEQYF,TGTGCCATCAGTGAGTCGACGGGCGGGAGCTCCTACGAGCAGTACTTC
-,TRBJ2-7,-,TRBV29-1,CSVEGVGGYEQYF,TGCAGCGTTGAAGGGGTAGGGGGTTACGAGCAGTACTTC
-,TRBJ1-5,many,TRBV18,CASSPGSGQRQPQHF,TGTGCCAGCTCACCAGGATCAGGGCAGCGACAGCCCCAGCATTTT
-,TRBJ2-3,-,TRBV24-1,CATSETGHTDTQYF,TGTGCCACCAGTGAGACCGGGCACACAGATACGCAGTATTTT
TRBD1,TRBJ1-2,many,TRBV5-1,CASSLEGGRGGYTF,TGCGCCAGCAGCTTGGAAGGGGGCAGGGGTGGCTACACCTTC
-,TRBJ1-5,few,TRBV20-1,CSARQGTSQPQHF,TGCAGTGCTAGACAGGGGACAAGTCAGCCCCAGCATTTT
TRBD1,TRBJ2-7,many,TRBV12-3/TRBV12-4,CASSRRDRGNSYEQYF,TGTGCCAGCAGTCGGCGGGACAGGGGCAACTCCTACGAGCAGTACTTC
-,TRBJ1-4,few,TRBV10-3,CAIAATNEKLFF,TGTGCCATCGCTGCAACTAATGAAAAACTGTTTTTT
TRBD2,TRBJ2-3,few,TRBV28,CASSSPRGAGVLTDTQYF,TGTGCCAGCAGCTCTCCTCGGGGAGCGGGAGTGCTTACAGATACGCAGTATTTT
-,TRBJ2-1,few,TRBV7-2,CASSIGRGGHEQFF,TGTGCCAGCAGTATCGGCAGGGGTGGTCATGAGCAGTTCTTC
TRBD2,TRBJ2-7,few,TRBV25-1,CASDSTSGPYEQYF,TGTGCCAGCGATTCTACTAGCGGGCCCTACGAGCAGTACTTC
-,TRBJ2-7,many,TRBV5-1,CASSLVTAGYEQYF,TGCGCCAGCAGCTTGGTGACCGCGGGCTACGAGCAGTACTTC
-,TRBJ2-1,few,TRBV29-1,CSVDTLAAYNEQFF,TGCAGCGTTGATACTCTAGCAGCCTACAATGAGCAGTTCTTC
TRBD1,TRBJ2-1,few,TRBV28,CASSLGTGGVNEQFF,TGTGCCAGCAGTTTAGGGACAGGGGGTGTTAATGAGCAGTTCTTC
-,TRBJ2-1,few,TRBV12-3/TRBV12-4,CASSLGAENNEQFF,TGTGCCAGCAGCCTCGGGGCAGAAAACAATGAGCAGTTCTTC
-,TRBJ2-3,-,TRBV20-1,CSARDPAEVGDTQYF,TGCAGTGCTAGAGATCCAGCGGAAGTCGGAGATACGCAGTATTTT
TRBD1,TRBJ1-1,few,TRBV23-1,CASSQGQGLNTEAFF,TGCGCCAGCAGTCAAGGACAGGGATTGAACACTGAAGCTTTCTTT
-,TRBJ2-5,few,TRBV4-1,CASSQDLRGTQYF,TGCGCCAGCAGCCAAGATCTTCGCGGGACCCAGTACTTC
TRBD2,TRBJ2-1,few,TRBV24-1,CATSDSLAGLWQFF,TGTGCCACCAGTGATTCGCTAGCGGGGCTCTGGCAGTTCTTC
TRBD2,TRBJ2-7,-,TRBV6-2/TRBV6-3,CASSYGPPGLPSHEQYF,TGTGCCAGCAGTTACGGCCCTCCGGGACTACCCTCCCACGAGCAGTACTTC
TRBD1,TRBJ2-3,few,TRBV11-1,CASSLAVSTYLGTASTDTQYF,TGTGCCAGCAGCTTAGCCGTCTCCACGTATCTCGGGACAGCTAGCACAGATACGCAGTATTTT
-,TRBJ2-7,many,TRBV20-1,CSAIPGVGYEQYF,TGCAGTGCTATCCCCGGGGTTGGCTACGAGCAGTACTTC
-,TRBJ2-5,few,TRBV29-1,CSVEDPWEVGETQYF,TGCAGCGTTGAAGATCCTTGGGAGGTAGGAGAGACCCAGTACTTC
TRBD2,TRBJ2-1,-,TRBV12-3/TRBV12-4,CASSPWTSGNDRSYNEQFF,TGTGCCAGCAGCCCGTGGACTAGCGGGAACGATCGGTCCTACAATGAGCAGTTCTTC
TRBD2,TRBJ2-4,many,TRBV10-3,CAISERSGRGLTQNIQYF,TGTGCCATCAGTGAGCGATCGGGGAGGGGCCTTACCCAAAACATTCAGTACTTC
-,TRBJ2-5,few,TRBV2,CASSDLGLETQYF,TGTGCCAGCAGTGACTTAGGGTTGGAGACCCAGTACTTC
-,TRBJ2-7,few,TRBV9,CASSVVDGGEQYF,TGTGCCAGCAGCGTAGTTGACGGAGGCGAGCAGTACTTC
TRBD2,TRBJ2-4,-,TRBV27,CASSPPSGGDIQYF,TGTGCCAGCAGTCCCCCTAGCGGAGGCGACATTCAGTACTTC
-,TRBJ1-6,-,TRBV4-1,CASSQEAGTRSPLHF,TGCGCCAGCAGCCAAGAAGCAGGGACTCGCTCACCCCTCCACTTT
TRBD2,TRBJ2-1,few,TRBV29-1,CSVELRREWNEQFF,TGCAGCGTTGAGTTGAGGCGGGAGTGGAATGAGCAGTTCTTC
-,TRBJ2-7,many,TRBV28,CASSSHEQYF,TGTGCCAGCAGTTCCCACGAGCAGTACTTC
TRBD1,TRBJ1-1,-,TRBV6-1,CASSDRTGPGNTEAFF,TGTGCCAGCAGCGACAGGACAGGGCCGGGGAACACTGAAGCTTTCTTT
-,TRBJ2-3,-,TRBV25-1,CASSEWRGLEFTDTQYF,TGTGCCAGCAGTGAATGGAGGGGGTTGGAATTCACAGATACGCAGTATTTT
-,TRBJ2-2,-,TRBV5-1,CASSPSGLTNTGELFF,TGCGCCAGCAGCCCGTCCGGACTAACGAACACCGGGGAGCTGTTTTTT
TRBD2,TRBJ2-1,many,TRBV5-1,CASSLAGLGNNEQFF,TGCGCCAGCAGCTTGGCCGGACTAGGGAACAATGAGCAGTTCTTC
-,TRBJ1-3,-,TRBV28,CASSESTWSGNTIYF,TGTGCCAGCAGCGAATCTACATGGTCTGGAAACACCATATATTTT
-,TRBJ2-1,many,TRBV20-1,CSARGLASQSYNEQFF,TGCAGTGCTAGAGGATTAGCTAGCCAGTCCTACAATGAGCAGTTCTTC
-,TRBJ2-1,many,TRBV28,CASRGKGNEQFF,TGTGCCAGCAGAGGCAAGGGCAATGAGCAGTTCTTC